This T cell receptor (beta chain) was sequenced in a study of blood T cells in healthy people across ages. Overall study findings and caveats: PBMCs left unsorted prevented a conclusive naive versus antigen-experienced comparison. Per million T cells, TCR beta diversity dropped about linearly as age rose.

There are many counts of this clonotype. The antigen remains unidentified. A J-beta primer mix and a sample-barcoded 5' primer were used in a second PCR of about 7 to 12 cycles. MiXCR, applied by TCRdb to the 5' RACE reads, yields one record per CDR3 protein. The sample includes hundreds of thousands of distinct CDR3 sequences, around 41% seen only once; the top ten take 30%. Trimming stripped 2 bases from V and 4 bases from J, with 15 bases between. The CDR3 has 16 residues. Germline V gene lookup returns CDR1 MNHEY and CDR2 SVGEGT. V gene TRBV6-2 or TRBV6-3 combines with J gene TRBJ1-5; D is unclear. This TCR came from an elderly man in good health. Sequencing was done on a sample of blood. The CDR3 DNA is TGTGCCAGCAGTTACCCGGCTATGGGGAAGAATCAGCCCCAGCATTTT. Its translation is CASSYPAMGKNQPQHF.